Listed here are 30 T cell receptor beta chains from one sample, sequenced in a study of cytomegalovirus exposure and HLA in healthy donors. Generated by immunoSEQ multiplex PCR, the TCRdb table keeps only in-frame clones and is missing some. The sample has 200,000 or so clones; about nine tenths are singletons. Sequencing was carried out using PBMCs. The receptors stem from a woman aged 18-30 years in good health and CMV-seropositive.

This sequence joins TRBV9 and TRBJ1-1; tentatively, D is TRBD1 (5 bases). Trimming cost V 3 bases and J 0 bases, with 9 bases left between them. The CDR3 has 14 residues. Germline CDR1 SGDLS, CDR2 YYNGEE. DNA for the CDR3: TGTGCCAGCAGCGGGGAGGGGCTGAACACTGAAGCTTTCTTT. Protein: CASSGEGLNTEAFF.

The CDR3 is CASSYNRALPSTDTQYF. CDR3 nucleotides: TGCGCCAGCAGCTATAACAGGGCCCTACCTAGCACAGATACGCAGTATTTT. The chain has TRBV5-1 and TRBJ2-3; D is possibly TRBD1 (6 bases). Looked up from germline, CDR1 is SGHRS and CDR2 is YFSETQ. The CDR3 runs to 17 residues. With 3 bases removed from V and 0 bases from J, the gap between germline ends came to 17 bases.

In its sample, this clone was seen once. The chain carries TRBV13 and TRBJ2-7; D unclear. V lost 0 bases and J 6 bases, leaving 9 bases between the germline ends. Germline V CDR1 and CDR2: PRHDT, FYEKMQ (reference sequence). The length of the CDR3 is 13 residues. The CDR3 reads CASSLGPPSEQYF. Here the CDR3 DNA reads TGTGCCAGCAGCTTAGGTCCCCCCTCCGAGCAGTACTTC.

The chain has TRBV18 and TRBJ1-2; no firm D call. V was pared by 2 bases and J by 0 bases, with 10 bases between. Germline CDR1 reads KGHSH; CDR2 reads LQKENI. CDR3 length: 15 residues. CDR3 nucleotides: TGTGCCAGCTCACCAGCGGCAAGCGCTAACTATGGCTACACCTTC. Protein sequence: CASSPAASANYGYTF.

V and J are TRBV11-2 and TRBJ2-1; 9 nucleotides match TRBD2. The CDR3 runs 16 residues. Germline trimming cut 6 bases from V and 0 bases from J; bases unmatched to any gene: 6. Germline lookup yields CDR1 SGHAT and CDR2 FQNNGV. DNA of the CDR3: TGTGCCAGCAGTCCTAGTAGCGGGAGCTCCTACAATGAGCAGTTCTTC. Protein sequence: CASSPSSGSSYNEQFF.

V gene TRBV4-1 combines with J gene TRBJ1-1; D is possibly TRBD1 (6 bases). Germline-derived CDR1 and CDR2 are MGHRA and YSYEKL. The CDR3 extends over 15 amino acids. The V end was cut by 3 bases, the J end by 0 bases, with 11 bases between. As DNA, the CDR3 is TGCGCCAGCAGCCATCGGACAGAGATGAACACTGAAGCTTTCTTT. It translates to CASSHRTEMNTEAFF.

This chain joins TRBV9 and TRBJ1-2; TRBD1 agrees at 10 bases. Losses at the gene ends were 5 bases for V and 2 bases for J; bases not matched to a gene: 3. Germline V gives CDR1 SGDLS, CDR2 YYNGEE. CDR3 size: 14 residues. CDR3 sequence reads: CASSTGQGNYGYTF. CDR3 coding DNA: TGTGCCAGCAGTACGGGACAGGGGAACTATGGCTACACCTTC. Filled out from reference TRBV9 and TRBJ1-2, the complete variable domain reads DSGVTQTPKHLITATGQRVTLRCSPRSGDLSVYWYQQSLDQGLQFLIQYYNGEERAKGNILERFSAQQFPDLHSELNLSSLELGDSALYFCASSTGQGNYGYTFGSGTRLTVV.

With regard to this clone: A much bigger clone sits one base away, suggesting this may be a read error. Other DNA sequences from this sample encode an identical CDR3 as well. The genes are TRBV6-1 and TRBJ2-3; perhaps TRBD2 as D (6 bases). Trimming cost V 6 bases and J 0 bases, with 7 bases left between them. CDR3 size: 13 residues. CDR1 is MNHNS, CDR2 SASEGT, per germline. This CDR3 is CASRGTSTDTQYF. In nucleotides, the CDR3 is TGTGCCAGCAGGGGGACTAGCACAGATACGCAGTATTTT.

J is TRBJ1-2 and V is TRBV30, with a weak D call TRBD1 (6 bases). Germline values: CDR1 GTSNPN, CDR2 SVGIG (reference sequence). The CDR3 runs to 16 residues. V was trimmed by 3 bases and J by 6 bases, leaving 23 bases between them. CDR3 in amino acids: CAWRGFSKDRKDGYTF. The CDR3, as DNA: TGTGCCTGGAGGGGCTTTAGTAAAGACAGGAAGGATGGCTACACCTTC. The full variable domain, its missing parts supplied by reference TRBV30 and TRBJ1-2, is SQTIHQWPATLVQPVGSPLSLECTVEGTSNPNLYWYRQAAGRGLQLLFYSVGIGQISSEVPQNLSASRPQDRQFILSSKKLLLSDSGFYLCAWRGFSKDRKDGYTFGSGTRLTVV.

In its sample, this clone was seen once. V and J are TRBV28 and TRBJ1-2; the D is unclear. The CDR3 length is 14 residues. The germline V and J ends were trimmed by 1 base and 8 bases, with 14 bases remaining between them. The V gene's germline CDR1 is MDHEN and CDR2 SYDVKM. The CDR3 DNA reads TGTGCCAGCAGTTTATCTCCCGCGACTTCGGGCTACACCTTC. Its translation: CASSLSPATSGYTF.

This chain uses TRBV28 with TRBJ2-1; 8 bases align to TRBD1. J was trimmed by 15 bases and V by 3 bases; bases with no gene match: 25. Germline V gives CDR1 MDHEN, CDR2 SYDVKM. The CDR3 runs to 18 residues. The chain's CDR3 is CASSFPTEGQGALRLGFF. For the CDR3, the DNA is TGTGCCAGCAGTTTCCCCACGGAGGGGCAGGGGGCTTTGAGGTTAGGGTTCTTC.

In this sample, this clone turned up once. The V and J genes are TRBV27 and TRBJ1-2, with TRBD1 as a possible D gene (6 bases). The CDR3 sequence is 14 residues long. The germline V and J ends were trimmed by 6 bases and 5 bases, with 16 bases remaining between them. The V gene's germline CDR1 is MNHEY and CDR2 SMNVEV (reference sequence). The CDR3 sequence is CASRAWGQNYGYTF. The CDR3 DNA follows: TGTGCCAGCAGAGCATGGGGACAAAATTATGGCTACACCTTC.

This clone was seen only once. This same CDR3 is encoded by further DNA sequences in the sample. CDR3 nucleotides: TGTGCCAGCAGCGTAGGGAGCTCCTACAATGAGCAGTTCTTC. Residues: CASSVGSSYNEQFF. The chain has TRBV9 and TRBJ2-1; unclear D gene. Germline V gene data show CDR1 as SGDLS and CDR2 as YYNGEE. V lost 0 bases to trimming and J lost 0 bases, with 4 bases between them. The CDR3 runs 14 residues. Based on the CDR3 plus reference TRBV9 and TRBJ2-1, the full variable domain is DSGVTQTPKHLITATGQRVTLRCSPRSGDLSVYWYQQSLDQGLQFLIQYYNGEERAKGNILERFSAQQFPDLHSELNLSSLELGDSALYFCASSVGSSYNEQFFGPGTRLTVL.

The chain has TRBV5-1 and TRBJ2-1, with 11 bases matching TRBD2. The trim removed 4 bases at V and 2 bases at J, leaving 5 bases unmatched. The CDR3 consists of 16 residues. Germline CDR1 is SGHRS and CDR2 is YFSETQ. The CDR3, as DNA: TGCGCCAGCAGCCTATCTAGCGGGAGGACCTACAATGAGCAGTTCTTC. This sequence encodes CASSLSSGRTYNEQFF. Supplemented by reference TRBV5-1 and TRBJ2-1, the full variable domain reads KAGVTQTPRYLIKTRGQQVTLSCSPISGHRSVSWYQQTPGQGLQFLFEYFSETQRNKGNFPGRFSGRQFSNSRSEMNVSTLELGDSALYLCASSLSSGRTYNEQFFGPGTRLTVL.

V and J are TRBV5-1 and TRBJ2-1, with TRBD2 identical over 10 bases. CDR3 length: 15 amino acids. CDR1 is SGHRS and CDR2 is YFSETQ in the germline V gene. The V segment lost 1 base and the J segment 6 bases; nucleotides outside the gene matches: 4. The CDR3 loop is CASSLQREGLNEQFF. The DNA of the CDR3 is TGCGCCAGCAGCTTGCAGCGGGAGGGCCTCAATGAGCAGTTCTTC.

The V and J genes are TRBV30 and TRBJ1-4, with D unresolved. V gave up 1 base and J gave up 3 bases, with 9 bases separating them. Germline CDR1 GTSNPN, CDR2 SVGIG (reference sequence). The CDR3 is 14 amino acids. Here the CDR3 reads CAWSAGSANEKLFF. Here the CDR3 DNA reads TGTGCCTGGAGTGCAGGTTCGGCTAATGAAAAACTGTTTTTT. Combining the CDR3 with reference TRBV30 and TRBJ1-4 gives the whole variable domain SQTIHQWPATLVQPVGSPLSLECTVEGTSNPNLYWYRQAAGRGLQLLFYSVGIGQISSEVPQNLSASRPQDRQFILSSKKLLLSDSGFYLCAWSAGSANEKLFFGSGTQLSVL.

This rearrangement joins TRBV11-2 to TRBJ1-3; 7 bases agree with TRBD1. Losses at the gene ends were 6 bases for V and 5 bases for J; bases not matched to a gene: 7. This CDR3 has 14 amino acids. CDR1 is SGHAT, CDR2 FQNNGV, per germline. CDR3 DNA: TGTGCCAGCAGACCTGGGACAGAAAGAAACACCATATATTTT. Amino acids: CASRPGTERNTIYF.

This chain connects TRBV5-1 to TRBJ1-1, with TRBD1 as a possible D gene (6 bases). The V end lost 6 bases, the J end lost 8 bases, and 11 bases lay between the germline ends. The length of the CDR3 is 11 residues. The germline V gene encodes CDR1 SGHRS and CDR2 YFSETQ. CDR3: CASKQGGEAFF. In DNA form, the CDR3 reads TGCGCCAGCAAACAGGGAGGGGAAGCTTTCTTT.

This chain joins TRBV4-1 and TRBJ2-7, with TRBD1 matching over 7 bases. With V trimmed by 2 bases and J by 6 bases, 13 bases remained unmatched. In germline, CDR1 is MGHRA, CDR2 YSYEKL. CDR3 length: 16 amino acids. CDR3 coding DNA: TGCGCCAGCAGCCAACCTAAGGACAGGCTAAGGCGCGAGCAGTACTTC. This gives the protein CASSQPKDRLRREQYF.

This chain connects TRBV2 to TRBJ2-4; a weak D match, TRBD2 (6 bases). V lost 8 bases, J lost 0 bases, and 11 bases lay in between. Germline CDR1 reads SNHLY; CDR2 reads FYNNEI. The CDR3 is 14 residues long. The CDR3 nucleotides are TGTGCCAGCGGGTCGGGGGTAGCCAAAAACATTCAGTACTTC. Residues: CASGSGVAKNIQYF. The full variable domain, completed using reference TRBV2 and TRBJ2-4, is EPEVTQTPSHQVTQMGQEVILRCVPISNHLYFYWYRQILGQKVEFLVSFYNNEISEKSEIFDDQFSVERPDGSNFTLKIRSTKLEDSAMYFCASGSGVAKNIQYFGAGTRLSVL.

J is TRBJ2-3 and V is TRBV4-1; 12 positions match TRBD2. The germline V gene has CDR1 MGHRA and CDR2 YSYEKL. CDR3 length: 18 amino acids. V was pared by 1 base and J by 6 bases, with 11 bases of the junction left unmatched. The CDR3 bases are TGCGCCAGCAGCCAAGCGCCCGAGCTAGCGGGGGGGAGGGATACGCAGTATTTT. Its protein product is CASSQAPELAGGRDTQYF.

This sequence joins TRBV2 and TRBJ2-1, with TRBD1 identical over 9 bases. V gave up 6 bases and J gave up 1 base; unmatched junction bases: 7. CDR3 length: 16 amino acids. Germline assignment: CDR1 SNHLY and CDR2 FYNNEI. The CDR3 region has the DNA TGTGCCAGCAGAGTCGGACAGGGGCTATCCTACAATGAGCAGTTCTTC. This codes for CASRVGQGLSYNEQFF.

The chain couples TRBV10-2 to TRBJ2-1, with 9 bases aligning to TRBD2. This CDR3 contains 14 residues. Germline V gives CDR1 WSHSY, CDR2 SAAADI. V lost 7 bases to trimming and J lost 6 bases; unmatched junction nucleotides: 7. The CDR3 DNA reads as TGCGCCAGCATGAGGCTAGCGGGACTCAATGAGCAGTTCTTC. It is translated as CASMRLAGLNEQFF.

The V call is TRBV11-2, the J call TRBJ2-2; no reliable D call. The germline V gene encodes CDR1 SGHAT and CDR2 FQNNGV. The V and J ends lost 5 bases and 1 base respectively, with 8 bases between them. CDR3 length: 14 amino acids. The CDR3 region has the DNA TGTGCCAGCAGCAAAAACGGGAACACCGGGGAGCTGTTTTTT. This encodes CASSKNGNTGELFF.

The CDR3 DNA sequence: TGTGCCAGTAAGGGACAGGGGCCGTACCAAGAGACCCAGTACTTC. Protein: CASKGQGPYQETQYF. The V gene is TRBV19, the J gene TRBJ2-5, with 10 bases identical to TRBD1. Trimming cost V 7 bases and J 0 bases; bases outside gene matches: 5. CDR1 and CDR2 (germline): LNHDA, SQIVND (reference sequence). This CDR3 spans 15 amino acids.

V usage is TRBV18 and J usage is TRBJ2-7, with TRBD2 matching 16 bases. The CDR3 is 17 residues long. CDR1 is KGHSH and CDR2 is LQKENI in the germline V gene. The J segment lost 2 bases and the V segment lost 1 base, leaving 2 bases of the junction unmatched. This CDR3 is CASSPRGTSGRAYEQYF. The CDR3 DNA reads TGTGCCAGCTCACCACGAGGGACTAGCGGGAGGGCCTACGAGCAGTACTTC. Complete variable domain (other parts from reference TRBV18 and TRBJ2-7): NAGVMQNPRHLVRRRGQEARLRCSPMKGHSHVYWYRQLPEEGLKFMVYLQKENIIDESGMPKERFSAEFPKEGPSILRIQQVVRGDSAAYFCASSPRGTSGRAYEQYFGPGTRLTVT.

V is TRBV27 and J is TRBJ1-1, with D unresolved. Trimming took 0 bases from V and 3 from J, leaving 11 bases between them. The CDR3 has 15 residues. Looked up from germline, CDR1 is MNHEY and CDR2 is SMNVEV (reference sequence). This chain's CDR3 is CASSLSVGTHTEAFF. The CDR3 DNA is TGTGCCAGCAGTTTATCAGTGGGCACCCACACTGAAGCTTTCTTT.

V and J are TRBV28 and TRBJ2-1, with 12 bases fitting TRBD2. Per germline, CDR1 MDHEN and CDR2 SYDVKM. This CDR3 is built from 16 residues. Trimming cost V 5 bases and J 3 bases; bases outside gene matches: 5. The CDR3 is CASSTRTSGDYNEQFF. The CDR3 nucleotides read TGTGCCAGCAGTACCCGGACTAGCGGGGACTACAATGAGCAGTTCTTC.

The genes are TRBV10-3 and TRBJ1-1; D not resolved. The CDR3 sequence is 15 residues long. The V gene lost 0 bases and the J gene lost 1 base, with 9 bases spanning the gap. CDR1 and CDR2 from the germline V gene are ENHRY and SYGVKD. CDR3 protein: CAISESSVGNTEAFF. CDR3 coding DNA: TGTGCCATCAGTGAGTCGAGCGTAGGGAACACTGAAGCTTTCTTT.

V is TRBV4-1 and J is TRBJ2-7; 12 bases align to TRBD2. V was pared by 4 bases and J by 4 bases, with 14 bases of the junction left unmatched. CDR3 length equals 18 residues. Germline CDR1 reads MGHRA; CDR2 reads YSYEKL. The CDR3 region is CASSPSRNGLAGRYEQYF. The DNA of the CDR3 is TGCGCCAGCAGCCCTTCTCGGAATGGACTAGCGGGAAGGTACGAGCAGTACTTC.